Given below is one TCR beta chain in context. Germline CDR1 is KGHDR and CDR2 is SFDVKD. The CDR3 contains 14 residues. The trim removed 6 bases at V and 5 bases at J, leaving 7 bases unmatched. The data derive from a study of blood T cell repertoires in COVID-19. TCRdb's copy holds only in-frame clones and misses some; the assay was immunoSEQ multiplex PCR. The sample has under 400,000 clones, 80% to 90% seen once. This TCR was sampled from a woman younger than 45 with COVID-19, enrolled during active disease. Sequenced: peripheral blood. The gene calls are TRBV24-1 and TRBJ2-3; 7 nucleotides match TRBD2. CDR3 DNA sequence: TGTGCCACCAGTCGCTCCGGCGGGGGAGATACGCAGTATTTT. Amino acid sequence: CATSRSGGGDTQYF.